The 26 T cell receptor beta chains in this list originate from one sample, sequenced in a study of low-dose radiotherapy and immunotherapy resistance in tumors. The sample's time point: after trial treatment. The treatment is: LDRT plus nivolumab, ipilimumab, low-dose cyclophosphamide and aspirin (RACIN trial). First-strand cDNA used TRAV- and TRBV-specific primers, covering alpha and beta chains. With a V-primer adapter and a constant-region primer, TCRs were amplified for 20 PCR cycles. TCRdb independently ran MiXCR on the reads; one entry per CDR3 protein. The sample lists 30,000 to 40,000 distinct CDR3 sequences; around 20% were seen once. The sequences come from PBMCs, collected after low-dose radiotherapy plus immunotherapy. The origin of the receptors is a female donor with ovarian cancer.

To note about this clonotype: This likely comes from a read error, as the CDR3 has no conserved phenylalanine or tryptophan at its end. The chain joins TRBV25-1 to TRBJ1-1; D remains ambiguous. This CDR3 has 13 residues. The germline V gene encodes CDR1 MGHDK and CDR2 SYGVNS. The V end was cut by 5 bases, the J end by 7 bases, with 14 bases between. The CDR3 DNA sequence: TGTGCCAGCAGTCGAAGTGGGGATGGTGAAGCTTTCTCT. Encoded protein: CASSRSGDGEAFS.

The chain couples TRBV28 to TRBJ1-2, with TRBD1 as a possible D gene (5 bases). The ends were cut back, 1 base at V and 0 bases at J, with 12 bases in the middle. The CDR3 sequence is 16 residues long. Germline-derived CDR1 and CDR2 are MDHEN and SYDVKM. The CDR3 DNA is TGTGCCAGCAGTTTATACCGACAGCAACCTAACTATGGCTACACCTTC. It codes for CASSLYRQQPNYGYTF.

This clonotype has a count of ten or more. The chain links TRBV6-4 to TRBJ2-2; no firm D call. CDR3 length: 14 amino acids. Trimming removed 0 bases from V and 1 base from J, with 3 bases in between. Germline CDR1 and CDR2: MRHNA and SNTAGT. The DNA of the CDR3 is TGTGCCAGCAGTGACTCCGGGAACACCGGGGAGCTGTTTTTT. It encodes CASSDSGNTGELFF.

The V and J genes are TRBV10-3 and TRBJ1-4; 8 bases map to TRBD1. Unmatched junction bases numbered 8, after V lost 10 bases and J lost 4 bases. The CDR3 length is 14 residues. CDR1 is ENHRY and CDR2 is SYGVKD in the germline V gene. CDR3 coding DNA: TGTGCCACCCAGGGGGCGCAAAGTAATGAAAAACTGTTTTTT. It yields the protein CATQGAQSNEKLFF.

This clonotype was seen ten or more times. The chain recombines TRBV10-1 with TRBJ2-2; 7 bases are a match to TRBD1. The CDR3 loop spans 13 amino acids. V lost 7 bases, J lost 5 bases, and 4 bases stayed unmatched. CDR1 WNHNN and CDR2 SYGVQD come from the germline V gene (reference sequence). CDR3 sequence: CASNTGDTGELFF. The CDR3 nucleotides read TGCGCCAGCAACACAGGGGATACCGGGGAGCTGTTTTTT.

This clonotype was detected only a few times. The J gene is TRBJ2-7, the V gene TRBV5-1; D is possibly TRBD2 (5 bases). Trimming shortened V by 0 bases and J by 0 bases, and 10 bases separated the two germline ends. The CDR3 has 15 amino acids. Germline V gives CDR1 SGHRS, CDR2 YFSETQ. The DNA for the CDR3 is TGCGCCAGCAGCTTGGGTAGCGCTGGCTCCTACGAGCAGTACTTC. This encodes CASSLGSAGSYEQYF.

The rearrangement uses TRBV5-4 and TRBJ2-2, with D possibly matching TRBD1 (5 bases). V shed 4 bases and J shed 2 bases, with 12 bases lying between them. The CDR3 is made up of 15 amino acids. Germline values: CDR1 SGHNT, CDR2 YYREEE (reference sequence). Here the CDR3 reads CASSPYGHNTGELFF. The CDR3, as DNA: TGTGCCAGCAGCCCGTACGGACATAACACCGGGGAGCTGTTTTTT.

A remark on this clonotype: With only one base between it and a far larger clone, this is likely a read error. CDR3 DNA sequence: TGTGCCAGCAGTTTCGGCAGGATACCATACAATGAGCAGTTCTTC. It is translated as CASSFGRIPYNEQFF. V gene TRBV28 combines with J gene TRBJ2-7, with D hard to call. The better agreement between TRBJ2-1 and the DNA end casts doubt on the J call. This CDR3 is 15 amino acids long. Germline V gives CDR1 MDHEN, CDR2 SYDVKM.

The table lists this clonotype with many counts. The chain uses TRBV11-2 and TRBJ2-7; TRBD1 matches at 10 bases. The CDR3 length is 15 residues. The V gene end was trimmed by 3 bases and the J gene end by 2 bases; junction bases not matched to a gene: 4. CDR1 is SGHAT, CDR2 FQNNGV, per germline. The CDR3 region has the DNA TGTGCCAGCAGCTTTACCGGGACAGGGGCCTACGAGCAGTACTTC. This codes for CASSFTGTGAYEQYF.

As concerns this clonotype: Only one base separates this from a far larger clonotype, so it likely reflects a read error. The chain couples TRBV18 to TRBJ2-1; unclear D gene. V was pared by 1 base and J by 10 bases, with 14 bases between. The CDR3 contains 14 residues. Germline loops: CDR1 KGHSH, CDR2 LQKENI. CDR3 loop: CASSPQGSTYEQFF. The CDR3 DNA reads TGTGCCAGCTCACCACAGGGTAGCACCTACGAGCAGTTCTTC.

A word on this clonotype: A far larger clone differs by one base, so this is likely a read error. V is TRBV3-1 and J is TRBJ2-3; a weak D match, TRBD2 (6 bases). Germline loops: CDR1 LGHDT, CDR2 YNNKEL (reference sequence). The V and J ends lost 6 bases and 4 bases respectively, with 8 bases between them. This CDR3 has 12 residues. The chain's CDR3 is CASRGLADTQYF. CDR3 DNA: TGTGCCAGCAGGGGACTCGCAGATACGCAGTATTTT.

There are many counts of this clonotype. The chain uses TRBV3-1 and TRBJ2-5; D not resolved. The CDR3 has 15 residues. V lost 4 bases to trimming and J lost 3 bases, with 15 bases between them. CDR1 and CDR2 (germline): LGHDT, YNNKEL (reference sequence). CDR3 protein: CASSPPKPLEETQYF. CDR3 nucleotide sequence: TGTGCCAGCAGCCCTCCTAAACCTTTGGAAGAGACCCAGTACTTC.

This clonotype was observed many times. The chain employs TRBV2 and TRBJ2-1, with 10 bases lining up with TRBD2. Looked up from germline, CDR1 is SNHLY and CDR2 is FYNNEI. The CDR3 is made up of 16 amino acids. V lost 8 bases and J lost 9; bases outside the gene matches: 16. CDR3: CASCGLAGESSGEQFF. The CDR3 nucleotides are TGTGCCAGCTGCGGTCTAGCGGGAGAAAGTTCGGGTGAGCAGTTCTTC.

This clonotype was detected many times. This chain uses TRBV5-1 with TRBJ1-1, with a tentative D call TRBD1 (6 bases). There are 15 residues in the CDR3. V was clipped by 4 bases and J by 3 bases, with 16 bases between them. Germline V gene data show CDR1 as SGHRS and CDR2 as YFSETQ. The CDR3 sequence: CASSRAPGADTEAFF. CDR3 nucleotide sequence: TGCGCCAGCAGCCGGGCCCCGGGGGCGGACACTGAAGCTTTCTTT.

This clonotype was found many times. V is TRBV7-8 and J is TRBJ2-1; the match to TRBD1 covers 7 bases. With 0 bases clipped from V and 0 bases from J, the junction kept 5 bases outside the gene matches. Germline V gene data show CDR1 as SGHVS and CDR2 as FQNEAQ. The CDR3 spans 17 residues. The CDR3 loop reads CASSLAPTGPSYNEQFF. In DNA form, the CDR3 reads TGTGCCAGCAGCTTAGCGCCGACAGGGCCCTCCTACAATGAGCAGTTCTTC.

There are many counts of this clonotype. The rearrangement joins TRBV28 to TRBJ1-1; D perhaps matches TRBD1 (6 bases). Germline V gene data show CDR1 as MDHEN and CDR2 as SYDVKM. This CDR3 spans 12 amino acids. V was trimmed by 3 bases and J by 8 bases, leaving 10 bases between them. The CDR3: CASSFGTTEAFF. DNA of the CDR3: TGTGCCAGCAGTTTTGGGACAACCGAAGCTTTCTTT.

This clonotype was counted many times. At one end, the junction sequence differs from germline, possibly due to a read error. The V gene is TRBV5-1, the J gene TRBJ1-2; D not resolved. CDR1 and CDR2 from the germline V gene are SGHRS and YFSETQ. CDR3 length: 19 residues. CDR3 in amino acids: CASSLDSTSTIVIAGGYTF. The CDR3 nucleotides are TGTGCCAGCAGCTTGGACTCAACTTCCACTATCGTCATAGCCGGGGGCTACACCTTC.

The sample holds many counts of this clonotype. The J gene is TRBJ1-6, the V gene TRBV6-1; maybe TRBD1 (5 bases). The CDR3 loop spans 14 amino acids. CDR1 MNHNS and CDR2 SASEGT come from the germline V gene. V was trimmed by 8 bases and J by 7 bases, leaving 15 bases between them. Written as DNA, the CDR3 is TGTGCCAGCCGTTCCGGGGGAATGAATTCACCCCTCCACTTT. This gives the protein CASRSGGMNSPLHF.

The chain joins TRBV10-3 to TRBJ2-6; 7 bases fit TRBD1. Unmatched junction bases numbered 4, after V lost 2 bases and J lost 3 bases. Germline CDR1 and CDR2: ENHRY and SYGVKD. The CDR3 covers 16 residues. CDR3 amino acids: CAISEAWTGGANVLTF. The CDR3, as DNA: TGTGCCATCAGTGAGGCATGGACAGGTGGGGCCAACGTCCTGACTTTC.

This clonotype was recorded many times. This chain links TRBV30 with TRBJ1-3; no clear D. This CDR3 region has 13 residues. V dropped 0 bases and J dropped 8 bases, with 11 bases sitting between them. CDR1 is GTSNPN and CDR2 is SVGIG in the germline V gene (reference sequence). The DNA for the CDR3 is TGTGCCTGGAGTGTATCCCCAGGATACACCATATATTTT. As protein: CAWSVSPGYTIYF.

This clonotype was seen many times. This chain joins TRBV7-2 and TRBJ2-7; D possibly corresponds to TRBD1 (6 bases). The V and J ends lost 2 bases and 5 bases respectively, with 10 bases between them. Germline values: CDR1 SGHTA, CDR2 FQGNSA. The CDR3 extends over 13 amino acids. This CDR3 reads CASSLSRTDEQYF. CDR3 nucleotide sequence: TGTGCCAGCAGCTTATCCCGGACAGACGAGCAGTACTTC.

This clonotype was picked up many times. The rearrangement uses TRBV5-1 and TRBJ2-2, with D perhaps TRBD2 (5 bases). The ends were cut back, 4 bases at V and 0 bases at J, with 13 bases in the middle. Germline lookup yields CDR1 SGHRS and CDR2 YFSETQ. This CDR3 spans 16 amino acids. The CDR3 protein is CASSPLRGTNTGELFF. DNA for the CDR3: TGCGCCAGCAGCCCCTTACGGGGTACGAACACCGGGGAGCTGTTTTTT.

This clonotype was recorded at least ten times. The chain carries TRBV27 and TRBJ1-1; perhaps TRBD1 as D (5 bases). V lost 6 bases and J 0 bases, leaving 14 bases between the germline ends. Germline values: CDR1 MNHEY, CDR2 SMNVEV (reference sequence). This CDR3 region has 15 residues. This chain's CDR3 is CASRPLGLMNTEAFF. Written as DNA, the CDR3 is TGTGCCAGCAGGCCCTTGGGACTTATGAACACTGAAGCTTTCTTT.

This clonotype was seen repeatedly, ten times or more. The chain links TRBV20-1 to TRBJ1-2; TRBD1 is a possible D gene (6 bases). Germline CDR1 is DFQATT and CDR2 is SNEGSKA (reference sequence). V was clipped by 7 bases and J by 5 bases, with 17 bases between them. CDR3 length: 13 residues. DNA of the CDR3: TGCAGTGTTTGGGACACGGGTGTTTATGGCTACACCTTC. Translated, it gives CSVWDTGVYGYTF.

This clonotype occurred many times. The chain has TRBV20-1 and TRBJ1-1; maybe TRBD1 (6 bases). Trimming removed 0 bases at V and 2 bases at J, with 10 bases between. CDR3 size: 14 residues. The V gene's germline CDR1 is DFQATT and CDR2 SNEGSKA (reference sequence). The CDR3 region has the DNA TGCAGTGCTAGAGATGGGACATCCAACACTGAAGCTTTCTTT. This encodes CSARDGTSNTEAFF.

There are many counts of this clonotype. The chain recombines TRBV19 with TRBJ2-1; D not resolved. V shed 5 bases and J shed 2 bases, with 16 bases lying between them. The CDR3 loop spans 16 amino acids. Per the germline V gene, CDR1 is LNHDA and CDR2 is SQIVND (reference sequence). In DNA form, the CDR3 reads TGTGCCAGTAGTGGCGCGGTCCTGGCCGCCTACAATGAGCAGTTCTTC. Translated, it gives CASSGAVLAAYNEQFF.